Each of the 20 T cell receptor beta chains below was sequenced from the same sample in a study of shared clonotypes between healthy human individuals. Assay used: immunoSEQ multiplex PCR; TCRdb lists only in-frame clones, some missing. There are roughly 1,600,000 clones in the sample; about 98.5% occur only once, and 0.36% lies in the top ten. The specimen was naive CD4+ T cells sorted from blood. Subset meaning: CD45RA+ positively selected. All receptors derive from a man aged 30-40 years in good health.

The genes are TRBV9 and TRBJ1-2, with TRBD1 matching over 9 bases. Per the germline V gene, CDR1 is SGDLS and CDR2 is YYNGEE. The CDR3 is made up of 14 amino acids. The V and J ends lost 3 bases and 3 bases, in that order; junction bases with no gene match: 3. The CDR3, as DNA: TGTGCCAGCAGCGAGGACAGGGGACACTATGGCTACACCTTC. Its protein product is CASSEDRGHYGYTF.

This chain's CDR3 is CAWGSAAPDTQYF. In DNA form, the CDR3 reads TGTGCCTGGGGGTCGGCCGCGCCGGATACGCAGTATTTT. The V and J genes are TRBV25-1 and TRBJ2-3, with D possibly being TRBD1 or TRBD2 (5 bases each). Trimming took off 11 bases at V and 6 bases at J, with 18 bases between the two ends. CDR3 length: 13 amino acids. Germline CDR1 and CDR2: MGHDK and SYGVNS.

CDR3 nucleotides: TGTGCCAGCAGTTACATGGCGGCAAATGAGCAGTTCTTC. It codes for CASSYMAANEQFF. The V call is TRBV6-5, the J call TRBJ2-1; D uncertain. With 2 bases removed from V and 7 bases from J, the gap between germline ends came to 9 bases. Germline V gene data show CDR1 as MNHEY and CDR2 as SVGAGI. CDR3 length equals 13 residues.

For this clone: Its ends do not fully match the called genes, so a read error is possible. The chain combines TRBV7-8 with TRBJ1-3; D is uncertain. The CDR3 sequence is 12 residues long. Germline V gene lookup returns CDR1 SGHVS and CDR2 FQNEAQ. In DNA form, the CDR3 reads TGTGCCAGCAGCTTAGGTGGAGACACCATATATTTT. Translated, it gives CASSLGGDTIYF.

The chain uses TRBV5-1 and TRBJ1-2; TRBD1 might be the D (5 bases). Germline V lookup: CDR1 SGHRS, CDR2 YFSETQ. V shed 4 bases and J shed 7 bases, with 14 bases lying between them. The CDR3 sequence is 13 residues long. CDR3: CASSLGGTGGYTF. CDR3 DNA sequence: TGCGCCAGCAGCCTGGGGGGTACCGGTGGCTACACCTTC.

The V gene is TRBV13, the J gene TRBJ1-1; D is possibly TRBD1 (5 bases). From germline, CDR1 is PRHDT and CDR2 FYEKMQ (reference sequence). This CDR3 is 15 amino acids long. The ends were cut back, 7 bases at V and 3 bases at J, with 18 bases in the middle. For the CDR3, the DNA is TGTGCCAGCAAGGTCTCGCAGGGACGGTACACTGAAGCTTTCTTT. Translating it yields CASKVSQGRYTEAFF.

The chain links TRBV10-3 to TRBJ2-7; tentatively, D is TRBD1 (6 bases). V shed 2 bases and J shed 6 bases, with 14 bases lying between them. The CDR3 length is 14 residues. Germline V gives CDR1 ENHRY, CDR2 SYGVKD. The CDR3 DNA follows: TGTGCCATCAGTGAGACCCCGACAGGCCGCGAGCAGTACTTC. Its protein is CAISETPTGREQYF.

This chain joins TRBV6-5 and TRBJ1-2, with 11 bases lining up with TRBD1. This CDR3 contains 14 residues. V lost 2 bases, J lost 8 bases, and 4 bases stayed unmatched. The germline V gene has CDR1 MNHEY and CDR2 SVGAGI. CDR3 sequence: CASSYAGQGGGYTF. CDR3 nucleotide sequence: TGTGCCAGCAGTTACGCGGGACAGGGGGGCGGCTACACCTTC.

The chain is built from TRBV11-2 and TRBJ2-6, with TRBD1 matching over 9 bases. With 2 bases clipped from V and 2 bases from J, the junction kept 1 base outside the gene matches. Per germline, CDR1 SGHAT and CDR2 FQNNGV. The CDR3 extends over 16 amino acids. In DNA, the CDR3 is TGTGCCAGCAGCTTAACAGGGGGCGCTGGGGCCAACGTCCTGACTTTC. It specifies CASSLTGGAGANVLTF.

The CDR3 DNA is TGCAGCGAAAATCTAGCGGCCCTTTCCTACGAGCAGTACTTC. Encoded protein: CSENLAALSYEQYF. This sequence joins TRBV29-1 and TRBJ2-7; 7 bases match TRBD2. The length of the CDR3 is 14 residues. The trim removed 7 bases at V and 1 base at J, leaving 10 bases unmatched. Germline V gene lookup returns CDR1 SQVTM and CDR2 ANQGSEA.

This clone was observed once. The gene calls are TRBV6-4 and TRBJ2-1, with 13 bases that match TRBD2. This CDR3 is 14 amino acids long. Germline V lookup: CDR1 MRHNA, CDR2 SNTAGT. V was clipped by 6 bases and J by 9 bases; unmatched bases: 5. CDR3 residues: CASSGLAGAGEQFF. Here the CDR3 DNA reads TGTGCCAGCAGCGGACTAGCGGGAGCAGGTGAGCAGTTCTTC.

This sequence joins TRBV7-8 and TRBJ2-2, with 10 positions matching TRBD2. After removal of 1 base from V and 6 bases from J, the junction contained 8 bases not matched to a gene. Germline V gene lookup returns CDR1 SGHVS and CDR2 FQNEAQ. The CDR3 consists of 17 residues. The CDR3 region is CASSLGTSGGGSGELFF. The CDR3 DNA is TGTGCCAGCAGCTTAGGGACTAGCGGAGGCGGATCCGGGGAGCTGTTTTTT.

The rearrangement links TRBV5-6 to TRBJ1-5, with 8 nucleotides matching TRBD1. CDR3 length: 17 residues. Germline lookup yields CDR1 SGHDT and CDR2 YYEEEE. Losses at the gene ends were 4 bases for V and 0 bases for J; bases not matched to a gene: 9. Here the CDR3 reads CASSPSTGTGSNQPQHF. CDR3 DNA sequence: TGTGCCAGCAGCCCCTCCACCGGGACAGGTAGCAATCAGCCCCAGCATTTT.

The genes are TRBV10-3 and TRBJ2-7; a possible D gene is TRBD2 (5 bases). The V end lost 2 bases, the J end lost 2 bases, and 22 bases lay between the germline ends. From germline, CDR1 is ENHRY and CDR2 SYGVKD. This CDR3 has 18 residues. The CDR3 DNA reads as TGTGCCATCAGTGAGCCGAGGGAGCACAGCCTTATAACCTACGAGCAGTACTTC. This translates into CAISEPREHSLITYEQYF.

The chain is built from TRBV5-1 and TRBJ2-4, with D unclear. CDR1 and CDR2 from the germline V gene are SGHRS and YFSETQ. V was trimmed by 5 bases and J by 0 bases, leaving 15 bases between them. CDR3 length: 16 residues. The CDR3 is CASSLGVTLAKNIQYF. CDR3 in DNA: TGCGCCAGCAGTTTAGGAGTTACACTAGCCAAAAACATTCAGTACTTC. Supplemented by reference TRBV5-1 and TRBJ2-4, the full variable domain reads KAGVTQTPRYLIKTRGQQVTLSCSPISGHRSVSWYQQTPGQGLQFLFEYFSETQRNKGNFPGRFSGRQFSNSRSEMNVSTLELGDSALYLCASSLGVTLAKNIQYFGAGTRLSVL.

The chain links TRBV18 to TRBJ2-7; 8 nucleotides line up with TRBD1. CDR1 is KGHSH and CDR2 is LQKENI in the germline V gene. V dropped 5 bases and J dropped 3; count of bases not matched to a gene: 9. This CDR3 is built from 15 residues. CDR3 bases: TGTGCCAGCTCAAACGCACAGGGGGTCCACTACGAGCAGTACTTC. Amino acids: CASSNAQGVHYEQYF.

Details on this clone: The junction departs from the called germline gene at one end, perhaps through a read error. The J gene is TRBJ2-5, the V gene TRBV7-7, with a possible D match to TRBD1 (6 bases). The CDR3 totals 14 residues. In germline, CDR1 is SSHAT, CDR2 FNYEAQ (reference sequence). The CDR3 here is CASSRGGNGETQYF. As DNA, the CDR3 is TGTGCTAGCAGCCGAGGGGGAAACGGGGAGACCCAGTACTTC.

A word on this clone: Other DNA sequences within the sample encode an identical CDR3. The CDR3 DNA follows: TGCGCCAGCAGTGAGGGACTAGTGGGCAATGAGCAGTTCTTC. Translation gives CASSEGLVGNEQFF. The chain couples TRBV10-1 to TRBJ2-1; 7 positions agree with TRBD2. V was pared by 2 bases and J by 6 bases, with 4 bases of the junction left unmatched. The CDR3 is made up of 14 amino acids. The germline V gene has CDR1 WNHNN and CDR2 SYGVQD (reference sequence).

The chain employs TRBV5-1 and TRBJ1-2, with D hard to call. From germline, CDR1 is SGHRS and CDR2 YFSETQ. V was shortened by 4 bases and J by 0 bases, with 22 bases between the two germline ends. There are 18 residues in the CDR3. The chain's CDR3 is CASSARATDLTSNYGYTF. DNA for the CDR3: TGCGCCAGCAGCGCGCGGGCGACTGATCTCACTTCTAACTATGGCTACACCTTC.

Only one count was recorded for this clone. V gene TRBV5-1 combines with J gene TRBJ2-1; D is uncertain. The CDR3 consists of 13 residues. Germline values: CDR1 SGHRS, CDR2 YFSETQ. V lost 3 bases to trimming and J lost 9 bases, with 13 bases between them. The CDR3 sequence: CASSWDEVGEQFF. The CDR3 coding sequence is TGCGCCAGCAGCTGGGATGAGGTTGGTGAGCAGTTCTTC. Using reference TRBV5-1 and TRBJ2-1 for the parts outside the CDR3, the full variable domain is KAGVTQTPRYLIKTRGQQVTLSCSPISGHRSVSWYQQTPGQGLQFLFEYFSETQRNKGNFPGRFSGRQFSNSRSEMNVSTLELGDSALYLCASSWDEVGEQFFGPGTRLTVL.